This TCR beta chain was found in a study of identical twins. One entry per CDR3 protein, called by TCRdb with MiXCR from the 5' RACE reads. The sample has some 230,000 distinct CDR3 sequences; over 5% are singletons. Germline CDR1 MGHRA, CDR2 YSYEKL. V shed 4 bases and J 4 bases; nucleotides not matched to a gene: 9. This CDR3 comprises 15 residues. Study outcomes and limitations: Out-of-frame alpha sequences shared by twins were enriched for low generation probability. Fewer insertions characterized abundant cord blood beta clonotypes, whereas memory repertoires showed none. The models systematically underestimated how much out-of-frame TCR alpha was shared in monozygotic twins.

This clonotype was counted many times. Its antigen is not known. These data also formed part of another study, on T cells expressing NK-cell markers. From that report: Sorted CD3+CD56+NKG2C+, CD3+CD56+NKG2C- and CD3+CD56-NKG2C+ T-cell subsets were beta-chain profiled.

The material sequenced was CD8+ T cells sorted from blood. This clonotype was sampled from a woman in her late teens or twenties in good health. The chain links TRBV4-1 to TRBJ1-1; 7 bases line up with TRBD1. The CDR3 DNA sequence: TGCGCCAGCAGCCCGTCGACAGGGTTGCGCACTGAAGCTTTCTTT. Its translation: CASSPSTGLRTEAFF.